Detailed here is one T cell receptor (beta chain). Its antigen is undetermined. The sample originates from a study of cytomegalovirus exposure and HLA in healthy donors. Findings and caveats of the study: By HLA locus, TCR association rates varied in a later analysis, with DRB1 showing the most and HLA-C the fewest.

With 60 Vbeta and 13 Jbeta primers, the PCR was carried out. Assay used: immunoSEQ multiplex PCR; TCRdb lists only in-frame clones, some missing. The table lists roughly 160,000 clones, 75% of them singletons, with approximately 2.3% in the top ten. This clonotype was obtained from a female donor in good health and CMV-seronegative. Specimen: PBMCs.

The CDR3 loop is CAWRRLATEQFF. CDR3 coding DNA: TGTGCCTGGAGGAGACTAGCAACTGAGCAGTTCTTC. This chain joins TRBV30 and TRBJ2-1; 7 bases map to TRBD2. The CDR3 sequence is 12 residues long. Looked up from germline, CDR1 is GTSNPN and CDR2 is SVGIG (reference sequence). J was trimmed by 9 bases and V by 3 bases; bases with no gene match: 5.